Below are 32 T cell receptor beta chains sequenced from a single sample in a study of blood T cell repertoires in COVID-19. Only in-frame clones appear in the TCRdb table, and some are missing; sequencing was by immunoSEQ multiplex PCR. Here the sample spans about 160,000 clones, about 85% being singletons. The source material was peripheral blood. Source of these receptors: a man aged 80 or over with COVID-19, enrolled during active disease.

This clone was seen just once. The chain recombines TRBV28 with TRBJ1-6; maybe TRBD1 (6 bases). V shed 5 bases and J shed 7 bases, with 6 bases lying between them. Germline CDR1 reads MDHEN; CDR2 reads SYDVKM. This CDR3 has 12 amino acids. The CDR3 bases are TGTGCCAGCAGTAGGGGGAATTCACCCCTCCACTTT. Translated, it gives CASSRGNSPLHF.

The rearrangement links TRBV19 to TRBJ2-2; 9 bases are a match to TRBD1. Germline CDR1 reads LNHDA; CDR2 reads SQIVND (reference sequence). This CDR3 comprises 15 residues. J was trimmed by 5 bases and V by 4 bases; bases with no gene match: 5. In nucleotides, the CDR3 is TGTGCCAGTAGTAGGGGACAGGGACTGACCGGGGAGCTGTTTTTT. Its translation is CASSRGQGLTGELFF.

The rearrangement links TRBV3-1 (or the pseudogene TRBV3-2) to TRBJ1-1, with 9 positions matching TRBD1. This CDR3 spans 11 amino acids. Germline loops: CDR1 LGHDT, CDR2 YNNKEL (reference sequence). Trimming removed 3 bases from V and 11 bases from J; junction bases left unmatched: 1. Here the CDR3 reads CASSHGQGAFF. CDR3 nucleotides: TGTGCCAGCAGCCATGGACAGGGGGCTTTCTTT.

This clone was counted between two and nine times. The V gene is TRBV6-1, the J gene TRBJ2-1; 11 bases line up with TRBD2. The CDR3 runs to 16 residues. CDR1 and CDR2 from the germline V gene are MNHNS and SASEGT. The V segment lost 4 bases and the J segment 7 bases; nucleotides outside the gene matches: 9. CDR3 loop: CASSAYSGTSGNEQFF. In nucleotides, the CDR3 is TGTGCCAGCAGTGCTTACTCCGGGACTAGCGGTAATGAGCAGTTCTTC.

This clone was detected once. Possible read error: a much larger clone is one base away. This chain connects TRBV27 to TRBJ2-7; maybe TRBD2 (5 bases). CDR1 is MNHEY, CDR2 SMNVEV, per germline (reference sequence). V shed 1 base and J shed 5 bases, with 6 bases lying between them. CDR3 length: 12 amino acids. CDR3 nucleotides: TGTGCCAGCAGTTTATACGGGGACGAGCAGTACTTC. It encodes CASSLYGDEQYF.

This rearrangement joins TRBV10-2 to TRBJ2-7, with 7 bases lining up with TRBD2. Germline CDR1 is WSHSY and CDR2 is SAAADI. After removal of 0 bases from V and 7 bases from J, the junction contained 3 bases not matched to a gene. There are 13 residues in the CDR3. CDR3: CASSESVGGEQYF. The CDR3 region has the DNA TGCGCCAGCAGTGAGTCAGTCGGGGGGGAGCAGTACTTC.

This clone came up a few times. The V gene is TRBV9, the J gene TRBJ1-2; perhaps TRBD1 as D (5 bases). The CDR3 length is 14 residues. V dropped 0 bases and J dropped 8 bases, with 14 bases sitting between them. Germline values: CDR1 SGDLS, CDR2 YYNGEE. DNA for the CDR3: TGTGCCAGCAGCGTAGACTCCAGGGTAGGAGGCTACACCTTC. It is translated as CASSVDSRVGGYTF.

This clone was seen more than once but under ten times. The J gene is TRBJ2-6, the V gene TRBV6-5, with TRBD1 matching 9 bases. With V trimmed by 10 bases and J by 2 bases, 3 bases remained unmatched. Germline assignment: CDR1 MNHEY and CDR2 SVGAGI. The CDR3 spans 14 residues. The CDR3 sequence is CATRQGAGANVLTF. CDR3 nucleotide sequence: TGTGCCACCAGACAGGGGGCTGGGGCCAACGTCCTGACTTTC.

V is TRBV19 and J is TRBJ2-7; TRBD2 aligns across 8 bases. The CDR3 is made up of 14 amino acids. J lost 6 bases, V lost 5 bases, and 9 bases had no gene match. Germline CDR1 is LNHDA and CDR2 is SQIVND (reference sequence). The CDR3 nucleotides are TGTGCCAGTAGTGCGACTAGCGCCCGGCGCGAGCAGTACTTC. Translated: CASSATSARREQYF. The whole variable domain, filled in from reference TRBV19 and TRBJ2-7, reads DGGITQSPKYLFRKEGQNVTLSCEQNLNHDAMYWYRQDPGQGLRLIYYSQIVNDFQKGDIAEGYSVSREKKESFPLTVTSAQKNPTAFYLCASSATSARREQYFGPGTRLTVT.

This rearrangement joins TRBV2 to TRBJ2-2; D is perhaps TRBD1 (5 bases). The germline V gene encodes CDR1 SNHLY and CDR2 FYNNEI. CDR3 length equals 14 residues. V was cut by 1 base and J by 7 bases, with 10 bases left in between. The CDR3 protein is CASSEEAGHGELFF. Here the CDR3 DNA reads TGTGCCAGCAGTGAAGAGGCAGGACACGGGGAGCTGTTTTTT.

V usage is TRBV11-3 and J usage is TRBJ1-2; TRBD1 matches at 10 bases. From germline, CDR1 is SGHNT and CDR2 YENEEA. With V trimmed by 5 bases and J by 7 bases, 7 bases remained unmatched. This CDR3 region has 14 residues. The CDR3 DNA sequence: TGTGCCAGCAGCCTCGACAGGGGGCAGGGTGGCTACACCTTC. Its protein is CASSLDRGQGGYTF.

For the CDR3, the DNA is TGTGCCAGCAGCTTAACGGGGGGAACCTATGGCTACACCTTC. Protein sequence: CASSLTGGTYGYTF. J is TRBJ1-2 and V is TRBV5-5; D is possibly TRBD1 (5 bases). The CDR3 runs to 14 residues. Germline V lookup: CDR1 SGHKS, CDR2 YYEKEE (reference sequence). V gave up 2 bases and J gave up 4 bases, with 12 bases separating them.

This chain uses TRBV12-3 or TRBV12-4 with TRBJ2-1; D might be TRBD1 (6 bases). The CDR3 is 13 amino acids. Trimming cost V 5 bases and J 10 bases, with 15 bases left between them. The CDR3 loop is CASSPRQVGEQFF. In DNA form, the CDR3 reads TGTGCCAGCAGTCCAAGACAGGTAGGAGAGCAGTTCTTC.

The gene calls are TRBV18 and TRBJ2-1, with a possible D match to TRBD1 (5 bases). Trimming took 4 bases from V and 4 from J, leaving 8 bases between them. In germline, CDR1 is KGHSH, CDR2 LQKENI. The CDR3 spans 13 residues. For the CDR3, the DNA is TGTGCCAGCTCACTTGACAGATACAATGAGCAGTTCTTC. Its protein product is CASSLDRYNEQFF.

About this clone itself: It is unclear where the CDR3 begins or ends on the DNA, so no DNA is shown, and the CDR3 is as TCRdb lists it. The J gene is TRBJ2-4, the V gene TRBV21-1; TRBD1 reflects the table's D call only, with no check against the DNA. TRBV21-1 is classified as a pseudogene. The CDR3 comprises 20 residues, both ends counted. The CDR3 protein is CASSKETNIVGTGSKNIQYF.

The chain joins TRBV28 to TRBJ1-2; TRBD1 matches at 7 bases. CDR1 and CDR2 from the germline V gene are MDHEN and SYDVKM. The CDR3 has 14 amino acids. Trimming cost V 8 bases and J 4 bases; bases outside gene matches: 10. The CDR3 is CASASPGQVYGYTF. DNA for the CDR3: TGTGCCAGCGCCAGTCCCGGACAGGTCTATGGCTACACCTTC.

The chain recombines TRBV2 with TRBJ1-1; 7 nucleotides match TRBD1. CDR1 and CDR2 from the germline V gene are SNHLY and FYNNEI. Trimming took 6 bases from V and 4 from J; bases not matched to a gene: 5. The CDR3 is 13 amino acids. CDR3 sequence (DNA): TGTGCCAGCAGACCCGGGACAGCCACTGAAGCTTTCTTT. It encodes CASRPGTATEAFF. The entire variable domain, with the rest obtained from reference TRBV2 and TRBJ1-1, is as follows: EPEVTQTPSHQVTQMGQEVILRCVPISNHLYFYWYRQILGQKVEFLVSFYNNEISEKSEIFDDQFSVERPDGSNFTLKIRSTKLEDSAMYFCASRPGTATEAFFGQGTRLTVV.

The CDR3 spells CASSLNAGDGYTF. The CDR3 region has the DNA TGTGCCAGCAGCTTAAACGCGGGTGATGGCTACACCTTC. The rearrangement joins TRBV7-2 to TRBJ1-2; no definite D call. CDR3 size: 13 residues. Germline assignment: CDR1 SGHTA and CDR2 FQGNSA. Trimming cost V 2 bases and J 6 bases, with 10 bases left between them.

This clone was detected ten times or more. The rearrangement uses TRBV10-1 and TRBJ1-6, with TRBD1 as a possible D gene (6 bases). The CDR3 runs 13 residues. From germline, CDR1 is WNHNN and CDR2 SYGVQD (reference sequence). V lost 7 bases and J lost 7, with 11 bases in between. CDR3 DNA: TGCGCCAGCAATGACAGGAGGAATTCACCCCTCCACTTT. It codes for CASNDRRNSPLHF.

Written as DNA, the CDR3 is TGTGCCAGCAGCCGTACGGGGACAGTGATGGGCGAGCAGTACTTC. This sequence encodes CASSRTGTVMGEQYF. The chain links TRBV7-6 to TRBJ2-7; TRBD1 aligns across 7 bases. The ends lost 5 bases at V and 6 bases at J; junction bases unmatched: 13. CDR1 and CDR2 from the germline V gene are SGHVS and FNYEAQ. The CDR3 is 15 amino acids.

This clone has only a few counts. The chain recombines TRBV9 with TRBJ2-5; D perhaps matches TRBD1 (6 bases). The V end was cut by 4 bases, the J end by 7 bases, with 14 bases between. The CDR3 covers 13 residues. The germline V gene encodes CDR1 SGDLS and CDR2 YYNGEE. CDR3 bases: TGTGCCAGCAGCCCCCGGACAGTCGGGACCCAGTACTTC. This gives the protein CASSPRTVGTQYF.

The chain links TRBV2 to TRBJ1-5; TRBD1 agrees at 9 bases. Per germline, CDR1 SNHLY and CDR2 FYNNEI. This CDR3 has 15 residues. After removal of 5 bases from V and 1 base from J, the junction contained 3 bases not matched to a gene. The CDR3 loop reads CASSWDRASNQPQHF. DNA of the CDR3: TGTGCCAGCAGTTGGGACAGGGCGAGCAATCAGCCCCAGCATTTT.

A single count supports this clone. The chain is built from TRBV29-1 and TRBJ1-1, with a weak D call TRBD1 (5 bases). The CDR3 covers 13 residues. Trimming shortened V by 4 bases and J by 1 base, and 10 bases separated the two germline ends. The V gene's germline CDR1 is SQVTM and CDR2 ANQGSEA. Here the CDR3 reads CSVGHRTNTEAFF. DNA of the CDR3: TGCAGCGTTGGGCACAGGACGAACACTGAAGCTTTCTTT.

The rearrangement links TRBV24-1 to TRBJ2-3, with 14 bases fitting TRBD2. The germline V gene has CDR1 KGHDR and CDR2 SFDVKD. Trimming removed 6 bases from V and 3 bases from J; junction bases left unmatched: 1. The CDR3 loop spans 15 amino acids. The CDR3 bases are TGTGCCACCAGTAGGACTAGCGGGGGGACAGATACGCAGTATTTT. Residues: CATSRTSGGTDTQYF.

The rearrangement links TRBV6-2 or TRBV6-3 to TRBJ1-1; TRBD1 agrees at 7 bases. This CDR3 is 15 amino acids long. The germline CDR1 and CDR2 sequences are MNHEY and SVGEGT. The V gene end was trimmed by 6 bases and the J gene end by 3 bases; junction bases not matched to a gene: 10. CDR3: CASSLDREVHTEAFF. CDR3 DNA: TGTGCCAGCAGCCTAGACAGGGAGGTGCACACTGAAGCTTTCTTT.

A few counts support this clone. The chain combines TRBV19 with TRBJ1-5; 7 positions match TRBD1. This CDR3 has 16 residues. Germline CDR1 and CDR2: LNHDA and SQIVND (reference sequence). Trimming removed 4 bases from V and 2 bases from J; junction bases left unmatched: 8. The CDR3 DNA reads as TGTGCCAGTAGTACTGGCCTCGGGACAGGCAATCAGCCCCAGCATTTT. This encodes CASSTGLGTGNQPQHF.

V usage is TRBV19 and J usage is TRBJ2-3; D is unresolved. The germline V gene encodes CDR1 LNHDA and CDR2 SQIVND (reference sequence). Trimming stripped 2 bases from V and 0 bases from J, with 6 bases between. The CDR3 consists of 14 residues. This CDR3 is CASSISSSTDTQYF. The CDR3 DNA is TGTGCCAGTAGTATATCCTCGAGCACAGATACGCAGTATTTT.

This chain uses TRBV28 with TRBJ1-1, with 10 bases that match TRBD1. The germline V gene has CDR1 MDHEN and CDR2 SYDVKM. This CDR3 is 14 amino acids long. Germline trimming cut 8 bases from V and 3 bases from J; bases unmatched to any gene: 6. In DNA, the CDR3 is TGTGCCAGCTACCGGGACAGGGGTTACACTGAAGCTTTCTTT. Protein: CASYRDRGYTEAFF. The full variable domain, in which reference TRBV28 and TRBJ1-1 provide the parts outside the CDR3, is DVKVTQSSRYLVKRTGEKVFLECVQDMDHENMFWYRQDPGLGLRLIYFSYDVKMKEKGDIPEGYSVSREKKERFSLILESASTNQTSMYLCASYRDRGYTEAFFGQGTRLTVV.

The chain is built from TRBV5-4 and TRBJ2-2, with 14 nucleotides matching TRBD2. V shed 3 bases and J 5 bases; nucleotides not matched to a gene: 3. This CDR3 comprises 16 residues. Germline CDR1 reads SGHNT; CDR2 reads YYREEE (reference sequence). As DNA, the CDR3 is TGTGCCAGCAGCTCAGGACTAGCGGGGGGTACCGGGGAGCTGTTTTTT. Translating gives CASSSGLAGGTGELFF.

V and J are TRBV7-8 and TRBJ2-2, with a weak D call TRBD1 (5 bases). Germline CDR1 SGHVS, CDR2 FQNEAQ. V dropped 5 bases and J dropped 6 bases, with 16 bases sitting between them. The CDR3 is made up of 15 amino acids. The chain's CDR3 is CASSPYPGFSGELFF. The CDR3 DNA reads TGTGCCAGCAGCCCATACCCAGGGTTTTCCGGGGAGCTGTTTTTT.

V is TRBV5-1 and J is TRBJ2-7, with TRBD1 matching over 7 bases. The junction had 3 bases not matched to a gene; V was cut back by 0 bases and J by 6 bases. This CDR3 region has 13 residues. The V gene's germline CDR1 is SGHRS and CDR2 YFSETQ. The DNA of the CDR3 is TGCGCCAGCAGCTTGGGTAGGGGGCTCGAGCAGTACTTC. Translating it yields CASSLGRGLEQYF.

The chain combines TRBV28 with TRBJ1-5, with 10 bases matching TRBD1. The CDR3 is made up of 16 amino acids. V lost 8 bases and J lost 6; bases outside the gene matches: 13. CDR1 is MDHEN and CDR2 is SYDVKM in the germline V gene. CDR3 residues: CASGRQGAPRSQPQHF. CDR3 DNA: TGTGCCAGCGGCCGACAGGGGGCCCCTCGCAGTCAGCCCCAGCATTTT.